Listed below are T cell receptor beta chains from one sample, sequenced in a study of blood T cell repertoires in COVID-19. Only in-frame clones appear in the TCRdb table, and some are missing; sequencing was by immunoSEQ multiplex PCR. The sample contains about 300,000 clones, 65% to 90% of which appear only once. Material for sequencing was PBMCs or T cells enriched from blood (not recorded which). These receptors were obtained from a man aged 25-45 years who had recovered from COVID-19. CDR3s leave out the opening cysteine and the closing phenylalanine or tryptophan. The D gene is left open where the match is weak. Part of the rows lack a size; the others show once, few, many or a class for expanded clones.

TRBD2	TRBV30	-	AWSVSGGNEQF
-	TRBV24-1	-	ATSDLDRGLEQF
TRBD2	TRBV15	-	ATSRGYPGTSINEQY
TRBD1	TRBV7-2	-	ASSLETGGTQPQH
-	TRBV2	-	ASSRQSTDTQY
-	TRBV6-4	-	ASSDLKVHNNEQF
-	TRBV6-5	-	ASTNPGSPYGYT
TRBD2	TRBV15	-	ATSRDRKGTGTRVYNEQF
-	TRBV2	-	ASSGERGNQPQH
TRBD2	TRBV18	-	ASSRLADTGELF
-	TRBV11-2	-	ASSFNRAKNIQY
-	TRBV19	-	ASSMASQETQY
TRBD2	TRBV7-9	-	ASSLLAGDPEQY
-	TRBV9	-	ASSLSTRGPSYNEQF
TRBD2	TRBV3-1/TRBV3-2	-	ASSQGSGKAADTQY
-	TRBV10-3	-	AISESNSYEQY
-	TRBV6-6	-	ASSYGTGLMNTEAF
-	TRBV4-1	-	ASSQAGGEIVGYT
-	TRBV5-6	-	ASSRRPGAIDTQY
-	TRBV18	-	ASSPSGAGANVLT
-	TRBV5-1	-	ASSGSQGALTYEQY
-	TRBV19	-	ASSFGGTNEKLF
-	TRBV11-1	-	ASSPRQGPTYEQY
-	TRBV6-4	-	ASSAGAGPGELF
TRBD1	TRBV18	-	ASSASTGADTQY
TRBD2	TRBV4-1	few	ASSQLAGGQSSYNEQF
TRBD2	TRBV5-1	-	ASSLGRGGADEQF
TRBD1	TRBV2	-	ASGPGQGIPNQPQH
TRBD2	TRBV19	-	ASTAGLGRSEQY
-	TRBV14	few	ASSHNNSPLH
TRBD2	TRBV27	-	ASSPGLAGHEQY
TRBD1	TRBV4-2	-	ASSQDRGTEAF
-	TRBV14	-	ASSQVEGYEQY
TRBD2	TRBV24-1	few	ATMGLAGNNEQF
-	TRBV7-8	once	ASTDYRDMLIVGYT
-	TRBV4-1	-	AICCAPGNEQF
TRBD1	TRBV3-1/TRBV3-2	-	ASSHKATGDGEQY
TRBD2	TRBV7-9	-	ASSETSGGRNEQF
-	TRBV5-1	-	ASSLSAQPGNTIY
TRBD2	TRBV11-3	-	ASSPGTSGRTRETQY
-	TRBV27	-	ASRVGETQY
-	TRBV7-2	-	ASSSGGPRSYNEQF
-	TRBV3-1/TRBV3-2	few	ASSHAGAGSNSPLH
TRBD2	TRBV18	few	ASSPPGLAVSKQF
TRBD1	TRBV7-9	-	ASSATGDPQVSPLH
-	TRBV5-4	-	ASSPGGGSGYT
-	TRBV9	-	ASSAPPPDGFSYEQY
-	TRBV19	-	AGGSAEAF
-	TRBV7-9	-	ASSSPQGNNSPLH
-	TRBV5-6	-	ASSLYGDLGQSGPQH
-	TRBV11-2	once	ASSQLGALH
-	TRBV2	-	ATTLLGEGGYT
TRBD1	TRBV28	-	ASSLLTGQGSHNEQF
TRBD2	TRBV5-1	-	ASISGSSYEQY
-	TRBV7-9	-	ASSFGEGTEAF